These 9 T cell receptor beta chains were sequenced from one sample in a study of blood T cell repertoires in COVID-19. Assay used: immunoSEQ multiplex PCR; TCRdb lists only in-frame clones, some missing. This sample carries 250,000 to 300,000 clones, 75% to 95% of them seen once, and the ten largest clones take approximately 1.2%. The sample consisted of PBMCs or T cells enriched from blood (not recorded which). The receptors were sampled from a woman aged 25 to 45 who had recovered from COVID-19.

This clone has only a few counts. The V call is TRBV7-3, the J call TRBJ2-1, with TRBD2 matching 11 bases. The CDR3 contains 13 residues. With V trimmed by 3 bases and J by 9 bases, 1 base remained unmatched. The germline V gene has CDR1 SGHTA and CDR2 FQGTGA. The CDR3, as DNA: TGTGCCAGCAGCTTTGGGACTAGCGGTGAGCAGTTCTTC. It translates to CASSFGTSGEQFF.

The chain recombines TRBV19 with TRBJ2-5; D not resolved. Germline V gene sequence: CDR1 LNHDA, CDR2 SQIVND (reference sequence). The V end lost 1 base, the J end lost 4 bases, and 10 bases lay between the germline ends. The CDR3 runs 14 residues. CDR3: CASSIGGRLETQYF. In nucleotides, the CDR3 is TGTGCCAGTAGTATAGGTGGGCGCCTAGAGACCCAGTACTTC.

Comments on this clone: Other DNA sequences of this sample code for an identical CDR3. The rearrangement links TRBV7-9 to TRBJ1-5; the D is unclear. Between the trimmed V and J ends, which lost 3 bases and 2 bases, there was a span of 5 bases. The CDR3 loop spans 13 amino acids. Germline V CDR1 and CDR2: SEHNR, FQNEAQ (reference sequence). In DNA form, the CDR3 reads TGTGCCAGCAGCTTTAGCGGCAATCAGCCCCAGCATTTT. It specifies CASSFSGNQPQHF.

CDR3 residues: CASSLLAGSTDTQYF. In DNA, the CDR3 is TGTGCCAGCAGCCTTTTAGCTGGGAGCACAGATACGCAGTATTTT. The gene calls are TRBV6-5 and TRBJ2-3; no definite D call. The V gene lost 6 bases and the J gene lost 0 bases, with 13 bases spanning the gap. CDR1 is MNHEY and CDR2 is SVGAGI in the germline V gene. The CDR3 spans 15 residues.

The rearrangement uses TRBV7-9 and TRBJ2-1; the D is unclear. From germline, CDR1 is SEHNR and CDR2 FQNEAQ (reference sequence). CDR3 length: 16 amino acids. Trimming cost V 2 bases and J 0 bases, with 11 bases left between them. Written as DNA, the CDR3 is TGTGCCAGCAGCTTACAGCGAAAAAGCTCCTACAATGAGCAGTTCTTC. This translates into CASSLQRKSSYNEQFF.

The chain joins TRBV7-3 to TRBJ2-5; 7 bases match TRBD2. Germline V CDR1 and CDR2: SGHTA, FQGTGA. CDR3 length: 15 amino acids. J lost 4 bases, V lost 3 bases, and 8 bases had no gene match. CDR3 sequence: CASSLSGTGRETQYF. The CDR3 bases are TGTGCCAGCAGCTTGAGCGGGACGGGTCGAGAGACCCAGTACTTC.

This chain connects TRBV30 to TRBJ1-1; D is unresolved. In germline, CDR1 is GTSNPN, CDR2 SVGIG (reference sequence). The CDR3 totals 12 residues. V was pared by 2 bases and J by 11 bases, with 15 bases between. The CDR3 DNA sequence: TGTGCCTGGAGTCCCTCTCAGTGGTTCGCTTTCTTT. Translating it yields CAWSPSQWFAFF.

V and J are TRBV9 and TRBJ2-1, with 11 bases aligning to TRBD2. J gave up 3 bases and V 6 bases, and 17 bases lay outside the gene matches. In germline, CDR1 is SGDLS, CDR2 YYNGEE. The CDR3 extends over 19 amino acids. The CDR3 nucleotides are TGTGCCAGCACCCACGGGATGGGGGAAGGGACTAGCGGCTACAATGAGCAGTTCTTC. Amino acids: CASTHGMGEGTSGYNEQFF.

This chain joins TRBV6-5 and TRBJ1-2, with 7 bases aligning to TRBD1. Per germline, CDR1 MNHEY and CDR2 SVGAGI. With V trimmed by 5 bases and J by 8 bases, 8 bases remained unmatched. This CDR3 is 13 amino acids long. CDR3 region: CASSRQGRWGYTF. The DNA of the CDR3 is TGTGCCAGCAGTAGACAGGGCCGTTGGGGCTACACCTTC.